This T cell receptor (beta chain) was recovered during a study of blood T cells in healthy people across ages. The wider study: About one barcoded TCR beta cDNA was captured per two T cells.

Primers used in a second PCR of about 6 to 11 cycles were a sample-barcoded 5' primer and a J-beta primer mix. MiXCR, applied by TCRdb to the 5' RACE reads, yields one record per CDR3 protein. The data hold roughly 800,000 distinct CDR3 sequences, with about three fifths observed a single time. Between the trimmed V and J ends, which lost 5 bases and 2 bases, there was a span of 13 bases. The CDR3 runs to 14 residues. In germline, CDR1 is PRHDT, CDR2 FYEKMQ (reference sequence). This clonotype was detected only a few times. Its specificity is unknown. Points from the study as a whole: Both naive CD4+ cell counts and diversity were greater in long-lived donors than in aged donors. PBMCs were not sorted, which prevented a conclusive comparison of naive versus antigen-experienced cells.

The sequenced sample consisted of blood. The receptor was derived from a man younger than 45 in good health. This rearrangement joins TRBV13 to TRBJ2-7; no clear D. The CDR3, as DNA: TGTGCCAGCAGCCCTATCGACCGTGCCTACGAGCAGTACTTC. Translating it yields CASSPIDRAYEQYF. The complete variable domain, with remaining parts taken from reference TRBV13 and TRBJ2-7, reads AAGVIQSPRHLIKEKRETATLKCYPIPRHDTVYWYQQGPGQDPQFLISFYEKMQSDKGSIPDRFSAQQFSDYHSELNMSSLELGDSALYFCASSPIDRAYEQYFGPGTRLTVT.